This TCR beta chain originates from a study of PD-1 blockade in classical Hodgkin lymphoma (dated by TCRdb to the early 2020s). With respect to the entire study: Nivolumab dosing was 3 mg/kg intravenously every 2 weeks, continuing until either disease progression or unacceptable toxicity. To define a peripheral blood immune signature of response to PD-1 blockade in classical Hodgkin lymphoma, the study combined TCR beta sequencing with CyTOF.

In regard to this clone: This clone's antigen is unknown. No clone much larger than this one lies a single base away; base qualities are absent.

The Qiagen DNeasy kit was used to extract genomic DNA from unsorted PBMCs and from the negatively selected CD4+ and CD8+ fractions. Amplification of TCR beta CDR3 regions was done by immunoSEQ multiplex PCR with primers that anneal to V and J segments. Amplification bias was minimized using a synthetic immune receptor repertoire, and residual bias was removed computationally after sequencing. Regarding the original processing steps: Repertoire diversity was quantified as the Shannon entropy index using custom Python scripts. Unsorted, CD4+ and CD8+ repertoires were analyzed separately, except in combined analyses where CD4+ and CD8+ sequences were merged in silico. A clone was considered expanded if an increase in frequency of at least 2-fold after treatment relative to C1D1 was found, and a pseudocount of 0.5 was applied to clones undetected at baseline. Singleton clones were defined as clones with 0 or 1 copy at C1D1, and non-singleton clones were defined as clones with 2 or more copies. By matching protein sequences in sorted samples from the same patient, clones expanded in unsorted samples were annotated as CD4+, CD8+ or unknown. Wilcoxon tests on paired samples were used to test changes in diversity from C1D1 to C4D1. The source is immuneACCESS, and TCRdb retained only in-frame sequences with V and J called. Part of the clones is not carried over; for the studies checked, unresolved V genes explain less than half of this, and the remainder is unexplained. That table is the source of V, J and clone size, and D and trimming were worked out from the DNA. The sample table shows about 39,000 clones, and around 80% are seen once. The top ten constitute around a third of the sample.

V and J lose 6 bases and 4 bases, and a span of 6 bases separates them. CDR1 MDHEN and CDR2 SYDVKM were looked up in the germline V gene. The CDR3 has 11 amino acids, counting the end cysteine and phenylalanine. Of all the DNA, just the CDR3 is kept, 33 bases in frame from base 1. The meaning of the sample's time point label: cycle 4 day 1 (C4D1), after about 6 weeks of nivolumab. Every trial patient had relapsed after autologous stem cell transplantation, and cohorts A, B and C differed in prior brentuximab vedotin exposure. The trial cohort included around 56 patients with relapsed/refractory classical Hodgkin lymphoma, and each patient had a best overall response of complete response, partial response or progressive disease. In the multi-cohort phase II CheckMate 205 trial, trial patients received single-agent nivolumab. Best overall response was determined by an independent review committee according to the 2007 International Working Group response criteria. Trial PBMCs were collected just before the start of nivolumab (C1D1) and during therapy at cycle 2 day 1 and cycle 4 day 1. After peripheral blood was drawn into 8 mL Vacutainer Cell Preparation Tubes, PBMCs were isolated by centrifugation and then cryopreserved.

Here is what the overall study found, with its caveats: The study was restricted to a single clinical trial cohort, and the causes of repertoire differences, possibly disease activity or prior therapy, were left undefined. Lower diversity was seen in patients whose nivolumab began less than 1 year after ASCT, and these patients were left out of later analyses so that immune reconstitution would not confound the results. Trial patients achieving complete response had baseline diversity similar to newly diagnosed patients, whereas partial responders and progressors had significantly lower diversity. Baseline TCR diversity was reported to be lower in newly diagnosed patients than in healthy donors, and even lower in relapsed/refractory patients. By C4D1, a significant rise was seen in CD4+ TCR diversity but not in CD8+ TCR diversity (p=0.0027 vs p=0.16), and the rise was most apparent among complete responders (p=0.02).

The chain was built from TRBV28 and TRBJ2-5; no D gene is confidently identified. Sequenced here: peripheral blood mononuclear cells (PBMCs), sampled before the fourth cycle of nivolumab. The sequence derives from a human donor with classical Hodgkin lymphoma. This receptor has the CDR3 CASRVGETQYF. The bases are TGTGCCAGCAGGGTGGGAGAGACCCAGTACTTC.